One and the same sample provided the 13 T cell receptor beta chains below, sequenced in a study of T cells in tuberculosis. Thawed, overnight-rested PBMC were stained with GMM-loaded CD1B tetramer, viability dye and anti-CD3, then sorted. The CD1B tetramers carried C32 glucose monomycolate purified from Rhodococcus equi. Assay: immunoSEQ multiplex PCR; the TCRdb copy retains only in-frame clones and omits some. The table includes tens of thousands of clones, approximately 91% detected once. Material for sequencing was CD1b-GMM tetramer-negative cells sorted from PBMCs. Receptors were obtained from an adult woman with latent tuberculosis.

This chain joins TRBV5-6 and TRBJ2-3; TRBD2 matches 10 bases. The ends lost 4 bases at V and 2 bases at J; junction bases unmatched: 4. The CDR3 is 15 residues long. The germline CDR1 and CDR2 sequences are SGHDT and YYEEEE. The CDR3 loop is CASSPLAGVTDTQYF. The CDR3 coding sequence is TGTGCCAGCAGCCCTCTAGCGGGGGTCACAGATACGCAGTATTTT.

The chain combines TRBV10-3 with TRBJ2-5; possibly TRBD2 for D (6 bases). Trimming shortened V by 6 bases and J by 0 bases, and 11 bases separated the two germline ends. Germline V gene data show CDR1 as ENHRY and CDR2 as SYGVKD. The CDR3 runs to 14 residues. This CDR3 reads CAIRRGRDQETQYF. The CDR3 DNA is TGTGCCATCAGGCGGGGTAGGGACCAAGAGACCCAGTACTTC.

DNA of the CDR3: TGCGCCAGCAGCTCGGGACTAGCGGGGGGGCCGGGGAACATTCAGTACTTC. The encoded protein is CASSSGLAGGPGNIQYF. The V gene is TRBV5-1, the J gene TRBJ2-4, with 16 bases fitting TRBD2. With V trimmed by 3 bases and J by 7 bases, 7 bases remained unmatched. The CDR3 covers 17 residues. Germline loops: CDR1 SGHRS, CDR2 YFSETQ.

The genes are TRBV5-1 and TRBJ2-4, with D possibly being TRBD1 (6 bases). Between the trimmed V and J ends, which lost 4 bases and 8 bases, there was a span of 19 bases. There are 15 residues in the CDR3. Germline CDR1 SGHRS, CDR2 YFSETQ. The CDR3 region is CASSLGSTGYDIQYF. The CDR3 nucleotides are TGCGCCAGCAGCCTGGGATCAACAGGGTACGACATTCAGTACTTC.

The V gene is TRBV19, the J gene TRBJ2-7, with 7 bases lining up with TRBD2. CDR3 size: 11 residues. The ends lost 11 bases at V and 2 bases at J; junction bases unmatched: 3. The germline CDR1 and CDR2 sequences are LNHDA and SQIVND (reference sequence). Here the CDR3 reads CAWGGAYEQYF. The CDR3, as DNA: TGTGCCTGGGGGGGGGCCTACGAGCAGTACTTC.

The chain is built from TRBV10-3 and TRBJ2-7, with TRBD2 as a possible D gene (5 bases). Deletions cut 8 bases from V and 7 bases from J, with 15 bases between. Germline V lookup: CDR1 ENHRY, CDR2 SYGVKD. The CDR3 length is 12 residues. The CDR3 protein is CAIAQFTGEQYF. CDR3 nucleotides: TGTGCCATCGCCCAGTTCACGGGGGAGCAGTACTTC.

The V and J genes are TRBV7-2 and TRBJ2-2, with TRBD2 identical over 13 bases. Losses at the gene ends were 6 bases for V and 5 bases for J; bases not matched to a gene: 6. The CDR3 runs to 16 residues. Germline V lookup: CDR1 SGHTA, CDR2 FQGNSA. The CDR3 sequence: CASRFGLAGATGELFF. In nucleotides, the CDR3 is TGTGCCAGCAGATTTGGACTAGCGGGGGCTACCGGGGAGCTGTTTTTT.

This sequence joins TRBV9 and TRBJ1-2, with D possibly being TRBD1 (6 bases). The CDR3 totals 14 residues. V lost 5 bases and J 7 bases, leaving 18 bases between the germline ends. Germline V gene sequence: CDR1 SGDLS, CDR2 YYNGEE. DNA of the CDR3: TGTGCCAGCAGTACCCCAGGGGTGAGCGCTGGCTACACCTTC. Translation: CASSTPGVSAGYTF.

J is TRBJ2-7 and V is TRBV5-5; 7 nucleotides agree with TRBD2. Looked up from germline, CDR1 is SGHKS and CDR2 is YYEKEE (reference sequence). The CDR3 contains 14 residues. V lost 2 bases to trimming and J lost 2 bases; unmatched junction nucleotides: 4. As DNA, the CDR3 is TGTGCCAGCAGCTTTTGGGGGGGGGCCTACGAGCAGTACGTC. Translated, it gives CASSFWGGAYEQYV.

The chain employs TRBV11-3 and TRBJ2-7, with a weak D call TRBD1 (6 bases). Germline V gene lookup returns CDR1 SGHNT and CDR2 YENEEA. This CDR3 has 16 amino acids. V was clipped by 3 bases and J by 2 bases, with 17 bases between them. The CDR3 spells CASSFLGHRNPYEQYV. In DNA form, the CDR3 reads TGTGCCAGCAGCTTTTTGGGACACAGAAACCCCTACGAGCAGTACGTC.

The chain links TRBV11-2 to TRBJ2-2; tentative D call: TRBD1 (5 bases). The CDR3 length is 15 residues. V shed 2 bases and J shed 5 bases, with 12 bases lying between them. The V gene's germline CDR1 is SGHAT and CDR2 FQNNGV. As DNA, the CDR3 is TGTGCCAGCAGCTTATCCGGACAAATAACCGGGGAGCTGTTTTTT. This gives the protein CASSLSGQITGELFF.

This sequence joins TRBV13 and TRBJ2-5; 9 bases map to TRBD2. With 5 bases clipped from V and 5 bases from J, the junction kept 15 bases outside the gene matches. Per germline, CDR1 PRHDT and CDR2 FYEKMQ (reference sequence). The CDR3 has 17 amino acids. The CDR3: CASSHQGEAGGHETQYF. In nucleotides, the CDR3 is TGTGCCAGCAGCCATCAGGGGGAAGCGGGGGGCCATGAGACCCAGTACTTC.

The chain joins TRBV14 to TRBJ1-1; D not resolved. V dropped 2 bases and J dropped 1 base, with 11 bases sitting between them. The germline V gene encodes CDR1 SGHDN and CDR2 FVKESK. The CDR3 runs to 15 residues. CDR3 sequence: CASSQLPRANTEAFF. CDR3 sequence (DNA): TGTGCCAGCAGCCAATTGCCGCGGGCGAACACTGAAGCTTTCTTT.